The T cell receptor beta chain under discussion was sequenced for a study of blood T cells in healthy people across ages. Together with a sample-barcoded 5' primer, a J-beta primer mix was included in a second PCR lasting roughly 7 to 11 cycles. Each cDNA molecule was tagged by a template-switch adaptor that had 12 random nucleotides. TCRdb itself ran the 5' RACE reads through MiXCR, one entry per CDR3 protein. The sample holds about 280,000 distinct CDR3 sequences, around 29% seen once. This clonotype has just a few counts. The antigen remains unidentified. Per germline, CDR1 ENHRY and CDR2 SYGVKD. V lost 4 bases to trimming and J lost 0 bases, with 6 bases between them. The CDR3 consists of 13 residues. Regarding the study as a whole: Researchers deemed the diversity estimates from one million T cells underestimates. Older age coincided with a roughly linear decline in TCR beta diversity per million T cells. Not knowing donor CMV status may have confounded expanded clonotype changes.

The specimen was blood. This rearrangement joins TRBV10-3 to TRBJ2-5; no reliable D call. The TCR comes from a woman aged 70-85 years in good health. As DNA, the CDR3 is TGTGCCATCAGTGCCAGAAACCAAGAGACCCAGTACTTC. This translates into CAISARNQETQYF.